This T cell receptor (beta chain) derives from a study of blood T cell repertoires in COVID-19. Repertoires were generated with immunoSEQ multiplex PCR, while TCRdb's copy carries only in-frame clones and drops some. The sample holds about 200,000 clones; under 90% are singletons and the top ten take around 19%. CDR3 size: 15 residues. Germline loops: CDR1 LGHNA, CDR2 YNFKEQ. V was clipped by 1 base and J by 5 bases, with 12 bases between them. This clone was observed once. The sequenced material came from peripheral blood. The J gene is TRBJ2-1, the V gene TRBV4-2, with D maybe TRBD2 (6 bases). The sequence was obtained from a human donor in a cohort sampled during active COVID-19. The CDR3 DNA reads as TGTGCCAGCAGCCAAGGGTCTGGCGGGAACAATGAGCAGTTCTTC. Translated, it gives CASSQGSGGNNEQFF.